These T cell receptor beta chains were read from a single sample in a study of a mutant IDH1 vaccine in newly diagnosed glioma. No antigen is known for these receptors. Repertoires were generated with immunoSEQ multiplex PCR, while TCRdb's copy carries only in-frame clones and drops some. The sample lists about 94,000 clones; roughly 86% were seen once. The specimen comprised PBMCs, sampled from a glioma patient whose treatment included an IDH1 peptide vaccine. All receptors derive from a woman aged 45-60 years with glioma. CDR3s include the opening cysteine and the closing phenylalanine or tryptophan. The order of the fields is V gene, clone size, J gene, D gene, CDR3 DNA, CDR3 protein. A D gene is named only where the DNA matches it firmly. Part of the rows lack a size; the others show once, few, many or a class for expanded clones.

>TRBV29-1|NA|TRBJ1-1|NA
TGCAGCGTTGAAGGCGGGGAGGGGTGGACTGAAGCTTTCTTT
CSVEGGEGWTEAFF
>TRBV2|NA|TRBJ2-5|TRBD2
TGTGCCAGCAGTTCTGGACTAGCGGGAGTTGAGACCCAGTACTTC
CASSSGLAGVETQYF
>TRBV6-1|NA|TRBJ1-5|NA
TGTGCCAGCAGACCATCGTTTATTAATCAGCCCCAGCATTTT
CASRPSFINQPQHF
>TRBV10-2|NA|TRBJ1-1|TRBD1
TGCGCCAGCAGTGAGTCAGAGGGGGCGTACACTGAAGCTTTCTTT
CASSESEGAYTEAFF
>TRBV5-1|NA|TRBJ2-7|NA
TGCGCCAGCAGCTCACAGGTGAGCTCCTACGAGCAGTACTTC
CASSSQVSSYEQYF
>TRBV30|NA|TRBJ1-1|NA
TGTGCCTGGAATCGACAACCCGAAGCTTTCTTT
CAWNRQPEAFF
>TRBV19|NA|TRBJ1-5|TRBD1
TGTGCCAGTTCCGGGACAGGGGCACCATATAGCAATCAGCCCCAGCATTTT
CASSGTGAPYSNQPQHF
>TRBV7-8|NA|TRBJ2-1|TRBD2
TGTGCCAGCAGCCGTCCGCTAGCGGGAGTGTGGAATGAGCAGTTCTTC
CASSRPLAGVWNEQFF
>TRBV5-6|once|TRBJ1-2|NA
TGTGCCAGCAGGACCAGTGGCTACACCTTC
CASRTSGYTF
>TRBV27|NA|TRBJ2-7|TRBD2
TGTGCCAGCAGTTTGTCAATCGGACTAGCGTCCGAGCAGTACTTC
CASSLSIGLASEQYF
>TRBV9|NA|TRBJ2-7|TRBD2
TGTGCCAGCAGCGGACTAGCGGGATCTCACGAGCAGTACTTC
CASSGLAGSHEQYF
>TRBV10-1|few|TRBJ2-2|NA
TGCGCCAGCCCAGGTATCGCCGGGGAGCTGTTTTTT
CASPGIAGELFF
>TRBV6-1|NA|TRBJ1-2|TRBD1
TGTGCCAGCAGTGAAGGCGGGACAGGGGCTTGGATTAACTATGGCTACACCTTC
CASSEGGTGAWINYGYTF
>TRBV27|NA|TRBJ2-1|NA
TGTGCCAGCAGTTTAAGGGCATACTACAATGAGCAGTTCTTC
CASSLRAYYNEQFF
>TRBV7-9|NA|TRBJ2-2|TRBD1
TGTGCCAGCAGCCCAAGGACAGGGGTTCCCGGGGAGCTGTTTTTT
CASSPRTGVPGELFF
>TRBV28|NA|TRBJ1-4|NA
TGTGCCAGCAACGACAATCGGCGGGAAAAACTGTTTTTT
CASNDNRREKLFF
>TRBV6-6|NA|TRBJ2-7|NA
TGTGCCAGCATCCCGATCCGGGACGGATCCTACGAGCAGTACTTC
CASIPIRDGSYEQYF
>TRBV5-1|NA|TRBJ2-3|NA
TGCGCCAGCAGCGTCGGGAGTCGGGGCACAGATACGCAGTATTTT
CASSVGSRGTDTQYF
>TRBV29-1|NA|TRBJ2-7|TRBD1
TGCAGCGTTGGGGACAGGGACGAGCAGTACTTC
CSVGDRDEQYF
>TRBV18|NA|TRBJ2-7|NA
TGTGCCAGCTCACCCAGAGGGCAATCCTACGAGCAGTACTTC
CASSPRGQSYEQYF